This T cell receptor (beta chain) emerged from a study of T cells in pancreatic ductal adenocarcinoma (dated by TCRdb to the late 2010s). Study-wide context: The work assessed suppressive cells as well as CD8+ T cells infiltrating resected pancreatic ductal adenocarcinoma, measuring their numbers, locations, and properties, in order to shed light on the adaptive T-cell response that occurs naturally.

Comment on this clone: What antigen it recognizes has not been identified. No base qualities exist here, and no much larger clone lies one base off it. Other DNA sequences of this sample code for an identical CDR3.

Selected pancreatic ductal adenocarcinoma patients had undergone surgery without neoadjuvant therapy. Peripheral blood was collected in heparin tubes, from which PBMCs were isolated by histopaque density gradient and cryopreserved in roughly 10% DMSO. The DNeasy Blood and Tissue Kit, with Proteinase K and RNase treatment, was used to extract genomic DNA from roughly seven PBMC specimens and nine or ten flash-frozen tumor specimens. TCR beta CDR3 regions were amplified from genomic DNA using the immunoSEQ hsTCRB kit. An Illumina HiSeq system was used for high-throughput TRB CDR3 sequencing. The authors' analysis ran thus. The immunoSEQ software was used to analyze sequencing reads, and nonproductive sequences containing premature stops or frame-shifts were removed. Repertoire clonality was computed as one minus Shannon entropy normalized by log2 of the number of unique productive sequences. Here the immuneACCESS table is served through TCRdb, limited to in-frame sequences with V and J called. Missing clones are a known gap in these copies; in checked studies unresolved V genes cover under half, and the rest lacks a known reason. V and J calls and clone size are as listed in that table; D and trimming were resolved from the DNA. For this sample there are just under 30,000 clones; about 92% appear just once. The top ten clones comprise under 2.5% of the sample.

Deletion took 6 bases off V and 1 base off J, with a span of 9 bases between the germline ends. The CDR3 contains 13 residues, cysteine and phenylalanine counted. This entry keeps only the CDR3 DNA: 39 bases, framed from base 1. As encoded in the germline V gene, CDR1 is KGHSH while CDR2 is LQKENI. The study at large found these results: Since most pancreatic cancer patients present with inoperable disease, the resected cohort was skewed toward the minority of patients who had early-stage disease. There was no significant difference in T-cell clonality between tumor and blood, where mean clonality was about 0.11 for tumors and about 0.07 for blood. Blood samples had more total productive templates and 6.5 to 9.5-fold more unique clonotypes than tumor samples. Comparisons of clonality between tumor and blood may be biased because tumors are enriched in CD45RO+ effector T cells rather than naive T cells, which biases the comparison toward lower diversity.

The source of this sequence is a human donor with pancreatic ductal adenocarcinoma. The chain uses TRBV18 and TRBJ2-5, with TRBD2 as a weak D call on 6 bases. What was sequenced was PBMCs. The CDR3 corresponds to CASSPGVQETQYF. The DNA sequence reads TGTGCCAGCTCGCCGGGAGTCCAAGAGACCCAGTACTTC.